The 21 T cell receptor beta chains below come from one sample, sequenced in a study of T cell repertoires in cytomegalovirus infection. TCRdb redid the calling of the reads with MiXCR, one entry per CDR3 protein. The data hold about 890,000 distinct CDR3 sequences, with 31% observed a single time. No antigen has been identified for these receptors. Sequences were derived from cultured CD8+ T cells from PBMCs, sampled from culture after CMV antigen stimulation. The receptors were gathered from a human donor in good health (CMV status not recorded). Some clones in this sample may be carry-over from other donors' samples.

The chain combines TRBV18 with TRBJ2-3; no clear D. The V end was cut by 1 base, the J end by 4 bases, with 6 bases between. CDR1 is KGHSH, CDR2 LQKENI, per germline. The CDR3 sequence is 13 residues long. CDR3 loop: CASSPQHSDTQYF. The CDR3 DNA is TGTGCCAGCTCACCACAACATTCAGATACGCAGTATTTT.

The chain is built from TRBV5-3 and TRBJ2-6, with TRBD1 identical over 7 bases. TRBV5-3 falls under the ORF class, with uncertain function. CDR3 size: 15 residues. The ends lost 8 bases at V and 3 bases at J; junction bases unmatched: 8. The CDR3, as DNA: TGTGCCAGCAAAGACAGGGAGTATGGGGCCAACGTCCTGACTTTC. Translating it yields CASKDREYGANVLTF.

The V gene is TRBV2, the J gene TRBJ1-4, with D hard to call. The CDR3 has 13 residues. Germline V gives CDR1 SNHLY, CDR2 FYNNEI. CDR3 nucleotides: TGTGTCGCCTCTAGGGTGGGCGGTGAAAAACTGTTTTTT. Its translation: CVASRVGGEKLFF.

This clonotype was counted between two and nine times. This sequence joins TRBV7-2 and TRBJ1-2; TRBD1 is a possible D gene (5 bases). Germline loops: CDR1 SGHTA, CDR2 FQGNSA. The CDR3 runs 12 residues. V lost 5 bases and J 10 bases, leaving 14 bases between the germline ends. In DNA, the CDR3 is TGTGCCAGCAGCCCGGGGGGTTATTTCTACACCTTC. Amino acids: CASSPGGYFYTF.

The DNA for the CDR3 is TGTGCCAGTGGGAAAGGGGCAGTCTGGACCGGGGAGCTGTTTTTT. The encoded protein is CASGKGAVWTGELFF. The chain recombines TRBV27 with TRBJ2-2; D is possibly TRBD1 (5 bases). This CDR3 contains 15 residues. CDR1 is MNHEY, CDR2 SMNVEV, per germline (reference sequence). The V and J ends lost 9 bases and 5 bases respectively, with 19 bases between them.

CDR3 residues: CASSLIEGALYGYTF. The CDR3 DNA follows: TGTGCCAGCAGCCTAATTGAGGGGGCTCTCTATGGCTACACCTTC. The chain has TRBV7-3 and TRBJ1-2; 7 bases map to TRBD1. The V gene end was trimmed by 5 bases and the J gene end by 4 bases; junction bases not matched to a gene: 10. In germline, CDR1 is SGHTA, CDR2 FQGTGA. The CDR3 covers 15 residues. Combining the CDR3 with reference TRBV7-3 and TRBJ1-2 gives the whole variable domain GAGVSQTPSNKVTEKGKYVELRCDPISGHTALYWYRQSLGQGPEFLIYFQGTGAADDSGLPNDRFFAVRPEGSVSTLKIQRTERGDSAVYLCASSLIEGALYGYTFGSGTRLTVV.

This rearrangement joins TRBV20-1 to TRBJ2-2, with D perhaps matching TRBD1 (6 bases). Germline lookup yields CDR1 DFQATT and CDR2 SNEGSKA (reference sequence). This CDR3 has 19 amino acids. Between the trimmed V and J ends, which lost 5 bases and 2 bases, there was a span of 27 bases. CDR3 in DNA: TGCAGTGCTCGGCCGGACAGAGGACTTAATCCCATAAACACCGGGGAGCTGTTTTTT. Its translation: CSARPDRGLNPINTGELFF.

In DNA, the CDR3 is TGTGCCAGCAGTTACTTGTGGACAGTGAACACCGGGGAGCTGTTTTTT. This sequence encodes CASSYLWTVNTGELFF. This rearrangement joins TRBV6-6 to TRBJ2-2, with D tentatively TRBD1 (6 bases). CDR3 length: 16 residues. Germline V CDR1 and CDR2: MNHNY, SVGAGI (reference sequence). V was trimmed by 1 base and J by 1 base, leaving 10 bases between them.

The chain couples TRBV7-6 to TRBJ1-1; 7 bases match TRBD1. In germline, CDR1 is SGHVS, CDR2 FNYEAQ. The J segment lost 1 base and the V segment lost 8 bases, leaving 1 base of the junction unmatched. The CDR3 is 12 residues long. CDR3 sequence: CASEGANTEAFF. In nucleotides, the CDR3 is TGTGCCAGCGAGGGGGCGAACACTGAAGCTTTCTTT.

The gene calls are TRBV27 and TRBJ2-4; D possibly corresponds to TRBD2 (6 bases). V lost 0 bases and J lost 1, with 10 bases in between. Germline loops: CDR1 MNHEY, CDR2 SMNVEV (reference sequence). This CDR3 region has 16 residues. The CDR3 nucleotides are TGTGCCAGCAGTTTATCAGGGGCGGGGGCCAAAAACATTCAGTACTTC. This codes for CASSLSGAGAKNIQYF.

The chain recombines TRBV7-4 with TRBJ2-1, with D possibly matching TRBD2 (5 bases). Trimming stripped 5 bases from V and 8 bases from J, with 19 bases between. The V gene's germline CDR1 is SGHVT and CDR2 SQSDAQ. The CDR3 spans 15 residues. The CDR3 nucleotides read TGTGCCAGCAGCCTACTAGACGGGTATGGCGATGAGCAGTTCTTC. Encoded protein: CASSLLDGYGDEQFF.

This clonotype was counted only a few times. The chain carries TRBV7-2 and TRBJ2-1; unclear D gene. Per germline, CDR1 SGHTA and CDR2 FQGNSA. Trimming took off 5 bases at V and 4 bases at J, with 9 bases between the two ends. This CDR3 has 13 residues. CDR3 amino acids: CASSPISYNEQFF. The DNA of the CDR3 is TGTGCCAGCAGCCCCATTTCGTACAATGAGCAGTTCTTC.

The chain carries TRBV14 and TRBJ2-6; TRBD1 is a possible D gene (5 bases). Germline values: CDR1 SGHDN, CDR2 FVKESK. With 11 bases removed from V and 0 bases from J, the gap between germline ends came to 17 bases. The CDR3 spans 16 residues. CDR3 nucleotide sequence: TGTGCCTCGCAGGGCCATCACAACTCTGGGGCCAACGTCCTGACTTTC. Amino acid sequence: CASQGHHNSGANVLTF.

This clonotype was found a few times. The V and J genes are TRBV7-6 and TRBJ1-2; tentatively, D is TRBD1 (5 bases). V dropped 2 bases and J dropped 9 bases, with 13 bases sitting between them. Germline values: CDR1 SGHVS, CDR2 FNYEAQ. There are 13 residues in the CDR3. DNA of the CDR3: TGTGCCAGCAGCTTATCCCAGGGTGATCGCTACACCTTC. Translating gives CASSLSQGDRYTF. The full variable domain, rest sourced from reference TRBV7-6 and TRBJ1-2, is GAGVSQSPRYKVTKRGQDVALRCDPISGHVSLYWYRQALGQGPEFLTYFNYEAQQDKSGLPNDRFSAERPEGSISTLTIQRTEQRDSAMYRCASSLSQGDRYTFGSGTRLTVV.

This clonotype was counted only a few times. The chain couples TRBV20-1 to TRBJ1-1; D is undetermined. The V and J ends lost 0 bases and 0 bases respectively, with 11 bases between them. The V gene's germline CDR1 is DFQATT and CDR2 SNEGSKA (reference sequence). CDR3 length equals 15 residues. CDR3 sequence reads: CSARDPGTVNTEAFF. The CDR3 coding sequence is TGCAGTGCTAGAGATCCCGGAACAGTGAACACTGAAGCTTTCTTT.

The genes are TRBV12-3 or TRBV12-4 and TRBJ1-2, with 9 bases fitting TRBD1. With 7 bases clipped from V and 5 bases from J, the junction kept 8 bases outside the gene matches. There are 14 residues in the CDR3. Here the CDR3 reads CASNEGQGLYGYTF. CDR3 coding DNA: TGTGCCAGCAACGAGGGACAGGGCCTATATGGCTACACCTTC.

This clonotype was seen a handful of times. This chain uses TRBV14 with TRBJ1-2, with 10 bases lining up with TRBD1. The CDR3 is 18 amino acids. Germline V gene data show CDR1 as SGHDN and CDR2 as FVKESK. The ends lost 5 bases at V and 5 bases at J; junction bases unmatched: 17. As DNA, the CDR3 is TGTGCCAGCAGCACCCGGGACAGGGGCCCGCTCGGAGAATATGGCTACACCTTC. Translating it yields CASSTRDRGPLGEYGYTF.

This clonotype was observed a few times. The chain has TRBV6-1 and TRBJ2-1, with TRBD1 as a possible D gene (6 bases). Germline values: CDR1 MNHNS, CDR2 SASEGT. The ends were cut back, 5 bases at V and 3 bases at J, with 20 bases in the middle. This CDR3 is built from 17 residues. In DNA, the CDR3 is TGTGCCAGCAGTATTCACAGGGAATTGGGATTCTACAATGAGCAGTTCTTC. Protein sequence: CASSIHRELGFYNEQFF.

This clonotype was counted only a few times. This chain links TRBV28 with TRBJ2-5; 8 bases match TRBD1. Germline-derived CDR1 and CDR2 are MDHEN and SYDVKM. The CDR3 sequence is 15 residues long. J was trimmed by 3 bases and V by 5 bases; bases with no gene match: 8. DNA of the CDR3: TGTGCCAGCAGTGCCCGGACAGGGACCAAAGAGACCCAGTACTTC. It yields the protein CASSARTGTKETQYF.

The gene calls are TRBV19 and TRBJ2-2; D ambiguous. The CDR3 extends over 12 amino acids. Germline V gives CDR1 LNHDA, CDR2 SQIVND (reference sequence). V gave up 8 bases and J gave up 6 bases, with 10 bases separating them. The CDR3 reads CASWSTPGELFF. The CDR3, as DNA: TGTGCCAGTTGGTCAACTCCCGGGGAGCTGTTTTTT. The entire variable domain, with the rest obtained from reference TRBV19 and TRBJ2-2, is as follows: DGGITQSPKYLFRKEGQNVTLSCEQNLNHDAMYWYRQDPGQGLRLIYYSQIVNDFQKGDIAEGYSVSREKKESFPLTVTSAQKNPTAFYLCASWSTPGELFFGEGSRLTVL.

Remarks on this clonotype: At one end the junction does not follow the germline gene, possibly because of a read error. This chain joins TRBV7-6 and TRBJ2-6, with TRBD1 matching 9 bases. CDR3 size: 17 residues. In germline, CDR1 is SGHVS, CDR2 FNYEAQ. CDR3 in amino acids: CASSLRDRVPGADVLTF. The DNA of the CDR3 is TGTGCCAGCAGCTTAAGGGACAGGGTGCCTGGGGCCGACGTCCTGACTTTC. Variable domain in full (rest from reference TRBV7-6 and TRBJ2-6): GAGVSQSPRYKVTKRGQDVALRCDPISGHVSLYWYRQALGQGPEFLTYFNYEAQQDKSGLPNDRFSAERPEGSISTLTIQRTEQRDSAMYRCASSLRDRVPGADVLTFGAGSRLTVL.